This T cell receptor beta chain is drawn from a study of cytomegalovirus exposure and HLA in healthy donors. The CDR3 consists of 17 residues. The V and J ends lost 5 bases and 4 bases, in that order; junction bases with no gene match: 11. CDR1 and CDR2 (germline): SGHVS, FQNEAQ. Both 60 Vbeta primers and 13 Jbeta primers went into the PCR. Clones were sequenced by immunoSEQ multiplex PCR, and TCRdb holds only the in-frame ones, with some missing. The table lists more than 110,000 clones, 70% to 85% of them singletons. The V gene is TRBV7-8, the J gene TRBJ2-5; 12 bases agree with TRBD1. This receptor was taken from a man younger than 45 in good health and CMV-seropositive. Sequences were obtained from PBMCs. The CDR3 is CASSARAGTGGSETQYF. CDR3 bases: TGTGCCAGCAGCGCGAGAGCCGGGACAGGGGGCTCAGAGACCCAGTACTTC. Using reference TRBV7-8 and TRBJ2-5 for the parts outside the CDR3, the full variable domain is GAGVSQSPRYKVAKRGQDVALRCDPISGHVSLFWYQQALGQGPEFLTYFQNEAQLDKSGLPSDRFFAERPEGSVSTLKIQRTQQEDSAVYLCASSARAGTGGSETQYFGPGTRLLVL.